This T cell receptor beta chain was profiled in a study of blood T cell repertoires in COVID-19. On the study more broadly: Specimens from acute and convalescent COVID-19 originated in the United States, Italy and Spain.

Two negative PCRs, clearance, or symptom resolution were required of recovered Cohort 3 donors. This CDR3 region has 14 residues. Trimming shortened V by 3 bases and J by 4 bases, and 12 bases separated the two germline ends. Germline V gene data show CDR1 as SGHDN and CDR2 as FVKESK. Data came from immunoSEQ multiplex PCR; TCRdb stores just in-frame clones and leaves some out. The sample lists some 200,000 clones, 88% seen once, with just over 2.5% in the top ten. This sequence originates from a woman under 40 who had recovered from COVID-19. The genes are TRBV14 and TRBJ2-5; TRBD1 might be the D (6 bases). The sample taken for sequencing was PBMCs or T cells enriched from blood (not recorded which). The CDR3 protein is CASSQVGAGETQYF. DNA for the CDR3: TGTGCCAGCAGCCAGGTGGGGGCTGGAGAGACCCAGTACTTC.